This TCR beta chain derives from a study of control samples from healthy donors and cancer patients. Germline V lookup: CDR1 LGHNT, CDR2 FRNRAP. Germline trimming cut 4 bases from V and 6 bases from J; bases unmatched to any gene: 11. CDR3 length: 16 residues. Measured with immunoSEQ multiplex PCR; TCRdb has only the in-frame clones, and not every one. The repertoire has some 100,000 clones, 75% to 85% of them found once; the top ten carry roughly a tenth. The sequence was collected from a woman aged 30 to 39 in good health. The rearrangement joins TRBV12-5 to TRBJ2-2; TRBD1 matches 7 bases. Specimen: blood. CDR3 DNA sequence: TGTGCTAGTGGTTCCGGACAGGTCCTGGCATCCGGGGAGCTGTTTTTT. Translating gives CASGSGQVLASGELFF.